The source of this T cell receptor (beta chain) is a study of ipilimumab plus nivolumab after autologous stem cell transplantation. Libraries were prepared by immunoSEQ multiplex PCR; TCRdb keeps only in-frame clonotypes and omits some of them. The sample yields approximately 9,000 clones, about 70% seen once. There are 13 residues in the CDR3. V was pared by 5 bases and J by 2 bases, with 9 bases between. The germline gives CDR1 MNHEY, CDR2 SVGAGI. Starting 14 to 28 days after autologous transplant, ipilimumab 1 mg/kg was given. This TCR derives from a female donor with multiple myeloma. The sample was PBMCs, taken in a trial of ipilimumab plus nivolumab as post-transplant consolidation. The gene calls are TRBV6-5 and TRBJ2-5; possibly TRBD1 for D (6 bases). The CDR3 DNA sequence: TGTGCCAGCAGTCCGACAGGTCAAGAGACCCAGTACTTC. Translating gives CASSPTGQETQYF.